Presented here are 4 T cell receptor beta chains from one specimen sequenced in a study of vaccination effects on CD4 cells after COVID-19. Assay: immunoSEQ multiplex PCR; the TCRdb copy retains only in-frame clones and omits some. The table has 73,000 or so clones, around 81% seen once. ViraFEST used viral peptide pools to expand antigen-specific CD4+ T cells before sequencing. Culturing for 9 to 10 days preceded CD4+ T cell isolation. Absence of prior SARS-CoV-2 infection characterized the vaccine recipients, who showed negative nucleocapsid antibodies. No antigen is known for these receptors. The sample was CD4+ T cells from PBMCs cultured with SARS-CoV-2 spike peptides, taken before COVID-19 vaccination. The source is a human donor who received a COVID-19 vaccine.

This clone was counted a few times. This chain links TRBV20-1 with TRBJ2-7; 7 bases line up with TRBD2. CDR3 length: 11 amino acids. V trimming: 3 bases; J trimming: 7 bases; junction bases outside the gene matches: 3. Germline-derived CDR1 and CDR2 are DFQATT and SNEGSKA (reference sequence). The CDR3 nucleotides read TGCAGTGCTAGGGGGGGAGGGGAGCAGTACGTC. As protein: CSARGGGEQYV.

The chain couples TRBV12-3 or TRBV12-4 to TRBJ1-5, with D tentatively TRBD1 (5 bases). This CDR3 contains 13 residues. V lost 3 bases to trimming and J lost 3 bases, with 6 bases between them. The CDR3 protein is CASSFRVNQPQHF. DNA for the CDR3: TGTGCCAGCAGTTTCAGGGTCAATCAGCCCCAGCATTTT.

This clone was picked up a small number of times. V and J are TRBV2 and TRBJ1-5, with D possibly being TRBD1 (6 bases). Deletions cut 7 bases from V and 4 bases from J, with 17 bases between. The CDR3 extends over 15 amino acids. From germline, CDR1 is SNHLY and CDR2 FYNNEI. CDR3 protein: CASTSRTVTNQPQHF. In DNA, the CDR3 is TGTGCCAGCACCTCAAGGACAGTGACTAATCAGCCCCAGCATTTT.

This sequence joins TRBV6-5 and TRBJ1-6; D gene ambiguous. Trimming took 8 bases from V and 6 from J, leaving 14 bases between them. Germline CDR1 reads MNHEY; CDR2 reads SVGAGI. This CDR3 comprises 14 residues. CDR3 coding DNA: TGTGCCAGCTCTTTACAGAGACTTAATTCACCCCTCCACTTT. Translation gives CASSLQRLNSPLHF.